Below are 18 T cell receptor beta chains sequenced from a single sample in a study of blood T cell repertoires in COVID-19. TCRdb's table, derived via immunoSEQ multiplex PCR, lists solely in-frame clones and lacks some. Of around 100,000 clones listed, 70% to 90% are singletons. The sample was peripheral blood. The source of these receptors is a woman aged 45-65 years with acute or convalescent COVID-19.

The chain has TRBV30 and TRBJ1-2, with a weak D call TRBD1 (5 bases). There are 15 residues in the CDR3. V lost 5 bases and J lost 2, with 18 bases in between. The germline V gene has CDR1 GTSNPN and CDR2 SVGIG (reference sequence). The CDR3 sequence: CAWDALGGVNYGYTF. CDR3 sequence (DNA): TGTGCCTGGGATGCTTTGGGGGGGGTCAACTATGGCTACACCTTC.

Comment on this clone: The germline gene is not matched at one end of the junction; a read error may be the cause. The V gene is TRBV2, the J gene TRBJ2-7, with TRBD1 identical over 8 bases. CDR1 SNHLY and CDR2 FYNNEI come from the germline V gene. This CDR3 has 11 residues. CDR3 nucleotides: TGTGCCAGCAGTGATTGGGACAGGAAAAACTTC. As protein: CASSDWDRKNF.

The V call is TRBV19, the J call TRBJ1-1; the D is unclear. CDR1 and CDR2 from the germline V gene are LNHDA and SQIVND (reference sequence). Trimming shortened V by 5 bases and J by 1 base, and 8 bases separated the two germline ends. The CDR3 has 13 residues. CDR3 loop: CASSPRENTEAFF. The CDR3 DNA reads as TGTGCCAGTAGTCCCCGGGAGAACACTGAAGCTTTCTTT.

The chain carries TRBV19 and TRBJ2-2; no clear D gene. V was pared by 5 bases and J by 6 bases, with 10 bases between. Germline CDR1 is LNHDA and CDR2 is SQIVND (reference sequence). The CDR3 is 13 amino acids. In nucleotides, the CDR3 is TGTGCCAGTAGTGACGACGGGTCCGGGGAGCTGTTTTTT. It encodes CASSDDGSGELFF.

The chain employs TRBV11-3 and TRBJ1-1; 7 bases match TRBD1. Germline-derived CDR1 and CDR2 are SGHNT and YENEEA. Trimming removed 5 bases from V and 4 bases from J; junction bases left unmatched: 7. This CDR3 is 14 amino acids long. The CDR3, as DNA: TGTGCCAGCAGCCAGGGGGGCACCTCCACTGAAGCTTTCTTT. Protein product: CASSQGGTSTEAFF.

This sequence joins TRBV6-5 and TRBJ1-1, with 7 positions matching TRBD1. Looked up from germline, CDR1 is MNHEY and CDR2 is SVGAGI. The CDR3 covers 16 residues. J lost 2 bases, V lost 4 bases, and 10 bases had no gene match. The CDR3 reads CASSSGYRGRNTEAFF. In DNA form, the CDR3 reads TGTGCCAGCAGTTCGGGCTACAGGGGAAGAAACACTGAAGCTTTCTTT.

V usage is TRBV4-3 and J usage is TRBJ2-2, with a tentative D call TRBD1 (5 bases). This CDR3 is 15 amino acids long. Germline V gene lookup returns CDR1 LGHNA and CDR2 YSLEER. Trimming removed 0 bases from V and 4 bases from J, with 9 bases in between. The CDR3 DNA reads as TGCGCCAGCAGCCAAGATCGGCAGGGCACCGGGGAGCTGTTTTTT. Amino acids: CASSQDRQGTGELFF.

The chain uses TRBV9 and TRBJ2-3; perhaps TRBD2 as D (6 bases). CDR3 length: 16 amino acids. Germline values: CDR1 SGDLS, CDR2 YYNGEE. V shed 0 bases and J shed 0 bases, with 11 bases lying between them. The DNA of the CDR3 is TGTGCCAGCAGCGTAGGGCGCGGGGCGAGCACAGATACGCAGTATTTT. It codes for CASSVGRGASTDTQYF.

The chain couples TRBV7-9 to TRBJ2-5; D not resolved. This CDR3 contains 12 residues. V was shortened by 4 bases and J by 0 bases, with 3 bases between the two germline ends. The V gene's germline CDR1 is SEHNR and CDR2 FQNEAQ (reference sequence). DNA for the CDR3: TGTGCCAGCAGCTCCTACCAAGAGACCCAGTACTTC. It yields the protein CASSSYQETQYF.

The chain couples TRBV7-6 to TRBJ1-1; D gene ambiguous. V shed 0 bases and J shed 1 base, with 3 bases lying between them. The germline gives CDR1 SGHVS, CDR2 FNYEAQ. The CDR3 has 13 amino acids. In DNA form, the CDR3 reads TGTGCCAGCAGCTTAGCACAGAACACTGAAGCTTTCTTT. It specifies CASSLAQNTEAFF.

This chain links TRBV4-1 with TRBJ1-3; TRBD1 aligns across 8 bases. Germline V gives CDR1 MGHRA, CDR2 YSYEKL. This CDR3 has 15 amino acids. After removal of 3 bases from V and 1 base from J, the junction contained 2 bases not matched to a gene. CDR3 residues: CASSQGTGSGNTIYF. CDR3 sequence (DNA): TGCGCCAGCAGCCAGGGGACAGGATCTGGAAACACCATATATTTT.

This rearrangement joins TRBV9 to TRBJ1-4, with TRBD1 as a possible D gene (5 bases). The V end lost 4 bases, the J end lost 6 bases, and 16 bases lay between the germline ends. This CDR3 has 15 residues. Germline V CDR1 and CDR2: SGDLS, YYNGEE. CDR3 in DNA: TGTGCCAGCAGCCGAGACCGACAGCCCCATGAAAAACTGTTTTTT. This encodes CASSRDRQPHEKLFF.

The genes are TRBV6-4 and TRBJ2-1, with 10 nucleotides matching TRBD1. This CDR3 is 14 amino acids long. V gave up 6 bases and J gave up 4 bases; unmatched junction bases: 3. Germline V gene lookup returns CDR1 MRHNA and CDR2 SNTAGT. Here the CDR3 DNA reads TGTGCCAGCAGCCGGGACAGGGGATACAATGAGCAGTTCTTC. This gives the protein CASSRDRGYNEQFF.

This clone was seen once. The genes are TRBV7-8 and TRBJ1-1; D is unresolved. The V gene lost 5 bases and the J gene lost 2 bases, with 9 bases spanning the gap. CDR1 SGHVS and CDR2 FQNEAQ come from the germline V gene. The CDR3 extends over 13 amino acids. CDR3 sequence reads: CASSTKANTEAFF. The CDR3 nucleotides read TGTGCCAGCAGCACTAAAGCCAACACTGAAGCTTTCTTT.

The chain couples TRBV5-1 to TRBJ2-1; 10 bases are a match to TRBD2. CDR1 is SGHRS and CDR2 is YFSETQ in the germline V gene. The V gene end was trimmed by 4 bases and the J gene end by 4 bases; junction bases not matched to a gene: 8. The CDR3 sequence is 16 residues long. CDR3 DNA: TGCGCCAGCAGCCTCTATCAGACTAGCGGGTACAATGAGCAGTTCTTC. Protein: CASSLYQTSGYNEQFF. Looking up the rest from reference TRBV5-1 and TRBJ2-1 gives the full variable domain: KAGVTQTPRYLIKTRGQQVTLSCSPISGHRSVSWYQQTPGQGLQFLFEYFSETQRNKGNFPGRFSGRQFSNSRSEMNVSTLELGDSALYLCASSLYQTSGYNEQFFGPGTRLTVL.

CDR3 in DNA: TGTGCCAGCAGCCAAGATCCGGACAGGGGGCAGCCCCAGCATTTT. Amino acids: CASSQDPDRGQPQHF. The V and J genes are TRBV4-2 and TRBJ1-5, with 10 bases aligning to TRBD1. Trimming removed 0 bases from V and 7 bases from J; junction bases left unmatched: 3. The CDR3 has 15 residues. The germline gives CDR1 LGHNA, CDR2 YNFKEQ.

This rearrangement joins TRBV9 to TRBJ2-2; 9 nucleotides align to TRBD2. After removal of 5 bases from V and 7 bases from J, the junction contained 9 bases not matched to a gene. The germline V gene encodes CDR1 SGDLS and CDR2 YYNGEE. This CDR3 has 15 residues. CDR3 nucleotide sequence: TGTGCCAGCAGTCTCGCGGGGGGGCCAGGCGGGGAGCTGTTTTTT. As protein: CASSLAGGPGGELFF.

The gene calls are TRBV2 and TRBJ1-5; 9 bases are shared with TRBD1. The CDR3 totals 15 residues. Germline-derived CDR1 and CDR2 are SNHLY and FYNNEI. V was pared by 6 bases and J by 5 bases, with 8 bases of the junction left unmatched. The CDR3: CASSPGGQGYQPQHF. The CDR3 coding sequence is TGTGCCAGCAGCCCGGGGGGACAGGGCTATCAGCCCCAGCATTTT. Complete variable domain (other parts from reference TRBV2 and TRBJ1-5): EPEVTQTPSHQVTQMGQEVILRCVPISNHLYFYWYRQILGQKVEFLVSFYNNEISEKSEIFDDQFSVERPDGSNFTLKIRSTKLEDSAMYFCASSPGGQGYQPQHFGDGTRLSIL.